The 25 T cell receptor beta chains reported below all come from one sample, sequenced in a study of control samples from healthy donors and cancer patients (dated by TCRdb to 2018 to 2021). Library preparation employed the immunoSEQ multiplex PCR assay. TCRdb provides this immuneACCESS table in a form limited to in-frame rearrangements. Some clones are lacking; in checked studies, under half of them reflect an unresolved V gene, and why the rest are absent is not known. A total of fewer than 200,000 clones appear in this sample, around 90% of them only once. Roughly 5% of the sample comes from the top ten. The specimen was blood. Every receptor here comes from a woman aged 25 to 39 in good health.

The V call is TRBV7-9, the J call TRBJ2-7; D not certain. CDR1 SEHNR and CDR2 FQNEAQ come from the germline V gene (reference sequence). V gave up 5 bases and J gave up 6 bases, with 11 bases separating them. This CDR3 is 12 amino acids long. The CDR3 loop reads CASSSRGFEQYF. In DNA, the CDR3 is TGTGCCAGCAGCAGCCGTGGCTTCGAGCAGTACTTC.

The CDR3 DNA sequence: TGTGCCACCCGGACAGGGGCGTCCGGGGCCAACGTCCTGACTTTC. This sequence encodes CATRTGASGANVLTF. The chain has TRBV19 and TRBJ2-6; 9 positions match TRBD1. From germline, CDR1 is LNHDA and CDR2 SQIVND (reference sequence). The CDR3 runs to 15 residues. V gave up 10 bases and J gave up 4 bases; unmatched junction bases: 8.

The rearrangement links TRBV19 to TRBJ1-5, with TRBD1 matching over 8 bases. The CDR3 extends over 15 amino acids. V trimming: 8 bases; J trimming: 0 bases; junction bases outside the gene matches: 6. CDR1 and CDR2 from the germline V gene are LNHDA and SQIVND (reference sequence). CDR3 coding DNA: TGTGCCAGTTCACAGGGGGGGAATAGCAATCAGCCCCAGCATTTT. It codes for CASSQGGNSNQPQHF.

This clone has a single count. The chain is built from TRBV18 and TRBJ1-1, with D possibly being TRBD1 (5 bases). Germline V gives CDR1 KGHSH, CDR2 LQKENI. The CDR3 is made up of 15 amino acids. V shed 4 bases and J shed 1 base, with 13 bases lying between them. CDR3 protein: CASSRINQGNTEAFF. CDR3 coding DNA: TGTGCCAGCTCACGGATTAACCAGGGGAACACTGAAGCTTTCTTT.

The chain uses TRBV5-1 and TRBJ2-7; 7 bases fit TRBD1. V lost 4 bases to trimming and J lost 0 bases; unmatched junction nucleotides: 10. The CDR3 extends over 16 amino acids. Germline CDR1 and CDR2: SGHRS and YFSETQ. The DNA of the CDR3 is TGCGCCAGCAGCCCAAGGGACAGTCTAAGCTCCTACGAGCAGTACTTC. It encodes CASSPRDSLSSYEQYF.

J is TRBJ2-7 and V is TRBV12-2. TRBV12-2 corresponds to a pseudogene. CDR3 length: 15 residues. The chain's CDR3 is CASRLGSDPHYEQYV. The DNA of the CDR3 is TGTGCAAGTCGCTTAGGGTCGGACCCCCACTACGAGCAGTACGTC.

This clone showed up just once. The chain joins TRBV2 to TRBJ2-7; 8 bases line up with TRBD1. This CDR3 has 14 residues. CDR1 SNHLY and CDR2 FYNNEI come from the germline V gene. Trimming removed 4 bases from V and 2 bases from J; junction bases left unmatched: 4. This chain's CDR3 is CASSGQGAAYEQYV. The CDR3 DNA reads TGTGCCAGCAGTGGGCAGGGGGCCGCCTACGAGCAGTACGTC.

V gene TRBV28 combines with J gene TRBJ1-3; TRBD1 matches at 7 bases. Looked up from germline, CDR1 is MDHEN and CDR2 is SYDVKM. Losses at the gene ends were 10 bases for V and 2 bases for J; bases not matched to a gene: 17. CDR3 length equals 17 residues. The CDR3: CATISALGGLTGNTIYF. The DNA of the CDR3 is TGTGCCACCATTAGCGCGCTAGGGGGCTTAACTGGAAACACCATATATTTT.

The V gene is TRBV28, the J gene TRBJ1-2; D not resolved. CDR1 is MDHEN, CDR2 SYDVKM, per germline. The CDR3 extends over 14 amino acids. V was clipped by 5 bases and J by 4 bases, with 14 bases between them. For the CDR3, the DNA is TGTGCCAGCAGTATCAACCCGGACGCCTATGGCTACACCTTC. This gives the protein CASSINPDAYGYTF.

The rearrangement joins TRBV4-1 to TRBJ1-6; 9 bases match TRBD1. This CDR3 comprises 15 residues. From germline, CDR1 is MGHRA and CDR2 YSYEKL. Losses at the gene ends were 4 bases for V and 7 bases for J; bases not matched to a gene: 5. DNA of the CDR3: TGCGCCAGCAGCCCCTACGGGACAGGGAATTCACCCCTCCACTTT. Protein: CASSPYGTGNSPLHF.

The chain recombines TRBV5-1 with TRBJ2-1; D uncertain. Per germline, CDR1 SGHRS and CDR2 YFSETQ. The CDR3 length is 12 residues. V was trimmed by 0 bases and J by 9 bases, leaving 7 bases between them. The CDR3 here is CASSLDYGEQFF. The CDR3, as DNA: TGCGCCAGCAGCTTGGATTACGGTGAGCAGTTCTTC.

This clone occurred many times. This chain uses TRBV5-1 with TRBJ2-2, with D possibly TRBD2 on 5 matching bases. V lost 0 bases and J lost 4, with 13 bases in between. CDR3 size: 16 residues. The V gene's germline CDR1 is SGHRS and CDR2 YFSETQ. Written as DNA, the CDR3 is TGCGCCAGCAGCTTGGAATCCGGGGTCAGCACCGGGGAGCTGTTTTTT. Translation gives CASSLESGVSTGELFF.

This clone appeared a single time. V gene TRBV29-1 combines with J gene TRBJ2-1, with a weak D call TRBD2 (6 bases). The CDR3 runs 11 residues. Germline-derived CDR1 and CDR2 are SQVTM and ANQGSEA. V shed 8 bases and J shed 5 bases, with 10 bases lying between them. CDR3 nucleotide sequence: TGCAGCTTGTGGACTAACAATGAGCAGTTCTTC. Amino acid sequence: CSLWTNNEQFF.

This chain joins TRBV29-1 and TRBJ2-5; 14 nucleotides match TRBD2. Germline V CDR1 and CDR2: SQVTM, ANQGSEA. The length of the CDR3 is 14 residues. V shed 4 bases, J shed 5 bases, and the junction held 3 bases outside the gene matches. CDR3 DNA: TGCAGCGTTGCGGGACTAGCGGGAGTTGAGACCCAGTACTTC. This codes for CSVAGLAGVETQYF.

The rearrangement links TRBV11-3 to TRBJ2-4, with a tentative D call TRBD2 (7 bases). The CDR3 loop spans 13 amino acids. Germline V gene sequence: CDR1 SGHNT, CDR2 YENEEA. V dropped 2 bases and J dropped 12 bases, with 14 bases sitting between them. CDR3 DNA: TGTGCCAGCAGCTTAAGTTCGGGGGGCGGTCAGTACTTC. It codes for CASSLSSGGGQYF.

V and J are TRBV5-1 and TRBJ1-1; tentative D call: TRBD1 (5 bases). V was cut by 5 bases and J by 2 bases, with 16 bases left in between. Germline CDR1 is SGHRS and CDR2 is YFSETQ. The CDR3 is 15 residues long. CDR3 DNA sequence: TGCGCCAGCAGATCTGGGGGGGTTGAAAACACTGAAGCTTTCTTT. Translated, it gives CASRSGGVENTEAFF.

This chain uses TRBV4-2 with TRBJ2-1, with 7 bases that match TRBD2. V trimming: 0 bases; J trimming: 7 bases; junction bases outside the gene matches: 12. Germline values: CDR1 LGHNA, CDR2 YNFKEQ. This CDR3 contains 17 residues. CDR3 protein: CASSQEGGVGGGNEQFF. In DNA, the CDR3 is TGTGCCAGCAGCCAAGAAGGAGGCGTCGGCGGGGGTAATGAGCAGTTCTTC.

The sample holds a few counts of this clone. V is TRBV6-2 or TRBV6-3 and J is TRBJ2-7; D might be TRBD1 (6 bases). The germline V gene encodes CDR1 MNHEY and CDR2 SVGEGT. The CDR3 contains 19 residues. V was shortened by 5 bases and J by 0 bases, with 26 bases between the two germline ends. The CDR3 nucleotides read TGTGCCAGCAGTAGTAACCAGGGGAACGCGCGCAGACTCTCCTACGAGCAGTACTTC. Protein sequence: CASSSNQGNARRLSYEQYF.

The chain employs TRBV13 and TRBJ1-2; 12 bases line up with TRBD1. Germline CDR1 PRHDT, CDR2 FYEKMQ (reference sequence). The CDR3 covers 15 residues. V trimming: 3 bases; J trimming: 4 bases; junction bases outside the gene matches: 3. CDR3 nucleotides: TGTGCCAGCAGCTTGGGGACAGGGGGCGGCTATGGCTACACCTTC. It codes for CASSLGTGGGYGYTF.

This clone occurred once. This chain connects TRBV27 to TRBJ2-6, with a weak D call TRBD1 (6 bases). This CDR3 has 15 residues. V shed 3 bases and J shed 4 bases, with 10 bases lying between them. Germline assignment: CDR1 MNHEY and CDR2 SMNVEV (reference sequence). CDR3 in DNA: TGTGCCAGCAGTTTCACAGGGTCCGGGGCCAACGTCCTGACTTTC. Its translation is CASSFTGSGANVLTF.

This CDR3 is CAWMGQGTGNTIYF. DNA of the CDR3: TGTGCCTGGATGGGACAGGGGACTGGAAACACCATATATTTT. V is TRBV30 and J is TRBJ1-3; 10 bases match TRBD1. The CDR3 is made up of 14 amino acids. Trimming took 4 bases from V and 2 from J; bases not matched to a gene: 2. Per germline, CDR1 GTSNPN and CDR2 SVGIG (reference sequence). The variable domain in full, with the rest retrieved from reference TRBV30 and TRBJ1-3, is SQTIHQWPATLVQPVGSPLSLECTVEGTSNPNLYWYRQAAGRGLQLLFYSVGIGQISSEVPQNLSASRPQDRQFILSSKKLLLSDSGFYLCAWMGQGTGNTIYFGEGSWLTVV.

The chain couples TRBV11-3 to TRBJ2-3; TRBD2 agrees at 9 bases. The CDR3 runs 14 residues. Germline CDR1 and CDR2: SGHNT and YENEEA. Trimming at V came to 6 bases and at J to 3 bases, leaving 4 bases not matched to a gene. CDR3 in DNA: TGTGCCAGCAGTAGAACTAGCGGGACAGATACGCAGTATTTT. This encodes CASSRTSGTDTQYF.

The chain recombines TRBV30 with TRBJ2-7; 10 bases are a match to TRBD1. Germline assignment: CDR1 GTSNPN and CDR2 SVGIG (reference sequence). The J segment lost 1 base and the V segment lost 5 bases, leaving 5 bases of the junction unmatched. CDR3 length: 14 amino acids. Here the CDR3 DNA reads TGTGCCTGGCCTAAGGACAGGGGGTCCTACGAGCAGTACTTC. It translates to CAWPKDRGSYEQYF. Drawing the rest from reference TRBV30 and TRBJ2-7, the complete variable domain is SQTIHQWPATLVQPVGSPLSLECTVEGTSNPNLYWYRQAAGRGLQLLFYSVGIGQISSEVPQNLSASRPQDRQFILSSKKLLLSDSGFYLCAWPKDRGSYEQYFGPGTRLTVT.

The chain combines TRBV30 with TRBJ2-2, with D possibly being TRBD1 (5 bases). CDR3 length equals 17 residues. Germline V gene lookup returns CDR1 GTSNPN and CDR2 SVGIG (reference sequence). The V gene lost 0 bases and the J gene lost 1 base, with 15 bases spanning the gap. The CDR3 nucleotides are TGTGCCTGGAGTGTACTAAGTTGGCAGGGGAACACCGGGGAGCTGTTTTTT. Translating it yields CAWSVLSWQGNTGELFF.

The gene calls are TRBV5-4 and TRBJ2-7; weak D call: TRBD2 (6 bases). The CDR3 sequence is 13 residues long. Germline loops: CDR1 SGHNT, CDR2 YYREEE (reference sequence). V lost 7 bases, J lost 4 bases, and 15 bases lay in between. The CDR3: CASGIQGGYEQYV. CDR3 coding DNA: TGTGCCAGCGGGATTCAGGGAGGATACGAGCAGTACGTC.